The table lists the clone carrying this TCR beta chain with a few counts. The antigen is not known. This specimen belongs to a study of vaccination effects on CD4 cells after COVID-19. The overall study: Participants completed two doses of the BNT162b2 or mRNA-1273 vaccine.

Some clones are missing from TCRdb's copy, which holds only in-frame ones; the method was immunoSEQ multiplex PCR. The sample shows fewer than 40,000 clones, roughly 65% of them seen only once. Cultured cells yielded isolated CD4+ T cells after less than 11 days. Nobody among the vaccine recipients had prior SARS-CoV-2 infection (nucleocapsid antibodies were negative). Germline V gene lookup returns CDR1 SNHLY and CDR2 FYNNEI. The V gene end was trimmed by 6 bases and the J gene end by 4 bases; junction bases not matched to a gene: 4. The CDR3 sequence is 15 residues long. The specimen was CD4+ T cells from PBMCs cultured without peptide, collected before COVID-19 vaccination. The receptor was derived from a human donor who received a COVID-19 vaccine. V and J are TRBV2 and TRBJ2-2, with TRBD2 matching over 11 bases. The DNA for the CDR3 is TGTGCCAGCAGAGAGCTAGCGGGGGGCACCGGGGAGCTGTTTTTT. Encoded protein: CASRELAGGTGELFF.